The 17 T cell receptor beta chains below come from one sample, sequenced in a study of T-cell memory formation after mild COVID-19. TCRdb processed the 5' RACE reads anew with MiXCR; each CDR3 protein has one entry. Here the sample spans a few hundred thousand distinct CDR3 sequences, around 15% being singletons. Sample: PBMCs or a T cell subset sorted from them (not recorded which). The receptors derive from a young man who had mild COVID-19 (a few samples of this study predate the infection). Cell type and time point are not known.

V is TRBV7-8 and J is TRBJ1-2; D is perhaps TRBD1 (5 bases). CDR3 length: 16 residues. Trimming stripped 1 base from V and 5 bases from J, with 17 bases between. Germline CDR1 and CDR2: SGHVS and FQNEAQ. CDR3 amino acids: CASSLGPAGTKYGYTF. The DNA of the CDR3 is TGTGCCAGCAGCTTAGGACCGGCGGGGACCAAGTATGGCTACACCTTC.

The chain combines TRBV7-9 with TRBJ2-1; D may be TRBD1 or TRBD2 (5 bases each). V lost 2 bases and J 5 bases, leaving 7 bases between the germline ends. From germline, CDR1 is SEHNR and CDR2 FQNEAQ (reference sequence). The length of the CDR3 is 13 residues. This CDR3 is CASSLQGDNEQFF. The CDR3 coding sequence is TGTGCCAGCAGCTTACAGGGAGACAATGAGCAGTTCTTC.

This rearrangement joins TRBV4-1 to TRBJ2-3; D ambiguous. This CDR3 has 12 amino acids. Germline CDR1 and CDR2: MGHRA and YSYEKL. Trimming removed 3 bases from V and 4 bases from J, with 5 bases in between. The CDR3 is CASSHSSDTQYF. CDR3 coding DNA: TGCGCCAGCAGCCATTCCTCAGATACGCAGTATTTT.

This clonotype has only a few counts. The V call is TRBV19, the J call TRBJ1-1, with D possibly matching TRBD1 (6 bases). This CDR3 spans 16 amino acids. V dropped 7 bases and J dropped 2 bases, with 20 bases sitting between them. From germline, CDR1 is LNHDA and CDR2 SQIVND (reference sequence). The CDR3 region is CASTPRGPPINTEAFF. The CDR3 nucleotides read TGTGCCAGTACCCCCAGGGGACCTCCTATAAACACTGAAGCTTTCTTT.

This clonotype was detected only a few times. CDR3 sequence reads: CASSDTGTVEYEQYF. The CDR3 DNA sequence: TGTGCCAGCAGTGACACCGGGACAGTCGAGTACGAGCAGTACTTC. The rearrangement links TRBV6-1 to TRBJ2-7, with 7 bases that match TRBD1. J gave up 4 bases and V 3 bases, and 9 bases lay outside the gene matches. The CDR3 totals 15 residues. CDR1 and CDR2 from the germline V gene are MNHNS and SASEGT.

The rearrangement uses TRBV28 and TRBJ1-4; maybe TRBD1 (6 bases). The CDR3 runs 14 residues. Germline V gene sequence: CDR1 MDHEN, CDR2 SYDVKM. V shed 6 bases and J shed 7 bases, with 15 bases lying between them. CDR3 loop: CASSSGGLSEKLFF. In nucleotides, the CDR3 is TGTGCCAGCAGCTCCGGGGGGCTTAGTGAAAAACTGTTTTTT. Together with reference TRBV28 and TRBJ1-4, the CDR3 gives the full variable domain: DVKVTQSSRYLVKRTGEKVFLECVQDMDHENMFWYRQDPGLGLRLIYFSYDVKMKEKGDIPEGYSVSREKKERFSLILESASTNQTSMYLCASSSGGLSEKLFFGSGTQLSVL.

This clonotype appeared many times. This rearrangement joins TRBV4-3 to TRBJ1-2; D may be TRBD1 (6 bases). Germline CDR1 is LGHNA and CDR2 is YSLEER. The V end was cut by 1 base, the J end by 5 bases, with 8 bases between. CDR3 length: 13 residues. The CDR3 sequence is CASSQGGGYGYTF. The CDR3 DNA follows: TGCGCCAGCAGCCAAGGAGGGGGTTATGGCTACACCTTC.

This clonotype was counted a few times. The chain is built from TRBV13 and TRBJ1-6, with 7 bases fitting TRBD1. The CDR3 is made up of 16 amino acids. V was pared by 4 bases and J by 9 bases, with 12 bases of the junction left unmatched. Germline CDR1 reads PRHDT; CDR2 reads FYEKMQ (reference sequence). This CDR3 reads CASSYLGTVSSSPLHF. The CDR3 DNA reads TGTGCCAGCAGCTACTTAGGGACAGTTTCCTCTTCACCCCTCCACTTT.

V usage is TRBV20-1 and J usage is TRBJ2-2, with TRBD2 matching 8 bases. Germline loops: CDR1 DFQATT, CDR2 SNEGSKA (reference sequence). Unmatched junction bases numbered 6, after V lost 3 bases and J lost 3 bases. The CDR3 has 15 residues. The CDR3 protein is CSASLAGTYTGELFF. CDR3 DNA sequence: TGCAGTGCTAGCTTAGCGGGGACATACACCGGGGAGCTGTTTTTT.

This clonotype was counted a few times. The V gene is TRBV5-1, the J gene TRBJ2-7, with 7 bases identical to TRBD1. CDR1 and CDR2 (germline): SGHRS, YFSETQ. The CDR3 spans 15 residues. Unmatched junction bases numbered 10, after V lost 3 bases and J lost 4 bases. The CDR3 reads CASSSGQARTYEQYF. CDR3 DNA: TGCGCCAGCAGCTCCGGACAGGCGAGAACGTACGAGCAGTACTTC.

V is TRBV7-2 and J is TRBJ2-3; D ambiguous. The CDR3 contains 10 residues. The V gene's germline CDR1 is SGHTA and CDR2 FQGNSA. The germline V and J ends were trimmed by 7 bases and 7 bases, with 6 bases remaining between them. CDR3 residues: CASKGHTQYF. DNA of the CDR3: TGTGCCAGCAAAGGTCATACGCAGTATTTT.

This clonotype was found a few times. The chain has TRBV12-3 or TRBV12-4 and TRBJ2-5; possibly TRBD1 for D (5 bases). V was trimmed by 8 bases and J by 2 bases, leaving 15 bases between them. This CDR3 contains 14 residues. This CDR3 is CASGVVRGQETQYF. DNA for the CDR3: TGTGCCAGCGGCGTTGTAAGGGGACAAGAGACCCAGTACTTC.

This clonotype has just a few counts. CDR3 residues: CASSLDGILNQPQHF. The CDR3 DNA reads as TGTGCCAGCAGTTTAGATGGGATCCTAAATCAGCCCCAGCATTTT. V and J are TRBV12-3 or TRBV12-4 and TRBJ1-5, with no clear D. The CDR3 has 15 amino acids. The ends were cut back, 1 base at V and 4 bases at J, with 11 bases in the middle.

The rearrangement uses TRBV6-2 or TRBV6-3 and TRBJ2-7; the match to TRBD1 covers 8 bases. From germline, CDR1 is MNHEY and CDR2 SVGEGT. Trimming took 1 base from V and 0 from J; bases not matched to a gene: 8. This CDR3 has 17 amino acids. The CDR3 loop reads CASSYFLGTGPSYEQYF. CDR3 bases: TGTGCCAGCAGTTACTTCTTGGGGACAGGCCCCTCCTACGAGCAGTACTTC.

J is TRBJ2-2 and V is TRBV10-3; 8 nucleotides match TRBD2. Germline CDR1 reads ENHRY; CDR2 reads SYGVKD. The CDR3 spans 15 residues. V trimming: 5 bases; J trimming: 3 bases; junction bases outside the gene matches: 5. The CDR3 protein is CAISPRGGDTGELFF. The CDR3 coding sequence is TGTGCCATCAGTCCTCGGGGGGGCGACACCGGGGAGCTGTTTTTT.

V usage is TRBV9 and J usage is TRBJ1-1, with 9 positions matching TRBD1. Germline-derived CDR1 and CDR2 are SGDLS and YYNGEE. The J segment lost 3 bases and the V segment lost 4 bases, leaving 7 bases of the junction unmatched. The CDR3 is 15 amino acids. The CDR3 region is CASSNPGQGYTEAFF. The CDR3 bases are TGTGCCAGCAGCAACCCGGGACAGGGTTACACTGAAGCTTTCTTT. Filled out from reference TRBV9 and TRBJ1-1, the complete variable domain reads DSGVTQTPKHLITATGQRVTLRCSPRSGDLSVYWYQQSLDQGLQFLIQYYNGEERAKGNILERFSAQQFPDLHSELNLSSLELGDSALYFCASSNPGQGYTEAFFGQGTRLTVV.

This clonotype was seen ten or more times. The chain is built from TRBV10-3 and TRBJ2-1; D gene unclear. Looked up from germline, CDR1 is ENHRY and CDR2 is SYGVKD. This CDR3 has 13 amino acids. Trimming removed 1 base at V and 4 bases at J, with 5 bases between. CDR3 in amino acids: CAISEWIYNEQFF. The CDR3 DNA reads as TGTGCCATCAGTGAGTGGATTTACAATGAGCAGTTCTTC.